This T cell receptor (beta chain) came from a study of CD4+ T cells in melanoma. Only in-frame clones appear in the TCRdb table, and some are missing; sequencing was by immunoSEQ multiplex PCR. The table lists 11,000 or so clones, around 66% of them singletons, with approximately 9% in the top ten. Study-wide findings and caveats: CD8+ T cell, macrophage and B cell function reportedly correlated with neoantigen-specific CD4+ T cells.

The CDR3 sequence is 12 residues long. The germline V gene encodes CDR1 SGHTA and CDR2 FQGTGA. With 5 bases removed from V and 6 bases from J, the gap between germline ends came to 11 bases. Concerning this clone: Its antigen is not known.

This clonotype originated in a human donor with melanoma. Sequences were obtained from cells from a culture (not recorded whether cultured in vitro). This chain uses TRBV7-3 with TRBJ2-7; tentative D call: TRBD2 (6 bases). CDR3 bases: TGTGCCAGCAGCGGGACTGGGGGCGAGCAGTACTTC. It yields the protein CASSGTGGEQYF.